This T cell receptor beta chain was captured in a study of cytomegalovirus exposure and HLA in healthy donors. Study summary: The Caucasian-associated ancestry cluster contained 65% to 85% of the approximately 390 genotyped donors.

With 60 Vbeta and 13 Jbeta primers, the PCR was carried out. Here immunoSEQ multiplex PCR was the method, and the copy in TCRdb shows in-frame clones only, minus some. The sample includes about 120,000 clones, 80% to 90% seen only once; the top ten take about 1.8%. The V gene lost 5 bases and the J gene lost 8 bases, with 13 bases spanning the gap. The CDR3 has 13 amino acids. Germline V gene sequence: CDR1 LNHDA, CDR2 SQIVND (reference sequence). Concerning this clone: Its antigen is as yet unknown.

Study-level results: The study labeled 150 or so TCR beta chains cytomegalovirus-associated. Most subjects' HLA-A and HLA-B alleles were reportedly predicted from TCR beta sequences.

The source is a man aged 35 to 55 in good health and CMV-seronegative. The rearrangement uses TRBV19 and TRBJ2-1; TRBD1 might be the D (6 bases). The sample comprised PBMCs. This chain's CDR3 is CASSGSRGHEQFF. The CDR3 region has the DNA TGTGCCAGTAGTGGGAGCAGGGGTCATGAGCAGTTCTTC.